This TCR beta chain came from a study of T-cell memory formation after mild COVID-19 (dated by TCRdb to the early 2020s). In terms of the full investigation: TCR sequence clusters from the two donors were largely donor specific. In two donors, T-cell clones that expanded and contracted after mild COVID-19 were followed by sequencing TCRalpha and TCRbeta repertoires longitudinally. The cohort was made up of two young adult volunteers, one female and one male, who were previously healthy.

The paper's findings and limits, for the study overall: The second-wave clones that peaked on day 37 were not confirmed to be SARS-CoV-2 specific. Only a couple of mild cases were covered by the study, and larger cohorts that include severe cases with pre-infection samples were considered necessary. From day 15 to 85, contracting clones showed balanced CD4/CD8 phenotypes, whereas a second wave of clones that expanded from day 15 to 37 leaned towards CD4+. Contracting CD4+ clones were found mainly in CM and EM memory subsets, while CD8+ clones were enriched in EMRA. The detection of some responding clones in pre-infection memory suggests that pre-existing cross-reactive memory T cells joined the SARS-CoV-2 response.

Ficoll-Paque density gradient centrifugation was used to isolate PBMCs. The germline V gene sets CDR1 to SGHRS and CDR2 to YFSETQ. Here V drops 4 bases and J drops 5 bases, and the junction holds 5 bases not matched to any gene. The CDR3, cysteine through phenylalanine, is 13 amino acids long. Of all the DNA, just the CDR3 is kept, 39 bases in frame from base 1. As concerns this clonotype: The clone's antigen remains unknown. Per-base qualities were not stored, and no clone one base away is much larger.

Sequencing instrument: Illumina NovaSeq 6000. TCRalpha and TCRbeta cDNA libraries were constructed by 5'RACE with constant-segment primers, with sample barcodes and unique molecular identifiers being introduced. Trizol reagent was used to extract RNA from every sample. The libraries were amplified in two PCR steps, and the second step added a second sample barcode and Illumina TruSeq adapters. Sequencing of libraries was performed on an Illumina NovaSeq with 2 x 150 bp paired-end reads. On the study's bioinformatics: With migec v1.2.7, reads were demultiplexed and then collapsed into UMI-guided consensus sequences. Using mixcr v2.1.11, the UMI consensuses were aligned to TRA and TRB V and J templates and assembled into clonotypes. Clonotypes were classified as expanded or contracted when called significant by both edgeR and NoisET, with noise models trained on biological replicates. For edgeR calls, the cutoffs were a false discovery rate-adjusted p below 0.01 and a log2 fold-change threshold of 1. PCA with hierarchical clustering of max-normalized trajectories of the 1000 most abundant clonotypes was used as exploratory dynamics analysis. The CD4 or CD8 phenotype of responding clones was assigned using the separately sequenced CD4+ and CD8+ repertoires. Starting from the raw public reads, TCRdb applied fastp trimming at Q25, assembled clones with MiXCR and retained in-frame beta chains. Entries are consolidated by CDR3 protein sequence, retaining the most common genes and DNA. The V and J calls and clone size come from TCRdb's table, not from the authors' own analysis. For this sample the table gives around 200,000 distinct CDR3 sequences, of which more than 25% were detected only once. The ten biggest clones cover about an eighth of the sample.

This sequence originates from an adult woman who had mild COVID-19 (a few samples of this study predate the infection). The sample titles of this study are shuffled in the database, so cell type and time point are left out; the donor was told from shared clones. The chain is encoded by TRBV5-1 joined to TRBJ1-1; TRBD1 aligns with 7 central bases. The material sequenced was PBMCs or a T cell subset sorted from them (not recorded which). The CDR3 reads CASSQTGITEAFF. Read as DNA, the sequence is TGCGCCAGCAGCCAGACAGGGATTACTGAAGCTTTCTTT.